The 15 T cell receptor beta chains below come from one sample, sequenced in a study of T cells after yellow fever vaccination. Using its own MiXCR run on the 5' RACE reads, TCRdb lists one record per CDR3 protein. This table has some 290,000 distinct CDR3 sequences, over 8.5% appearing once. The material was CD4+ T cells sorted from PBMCs, obtained 45 days after the yellow fever booster vaccination. Receptor source: a man younger than 35 who received the YFV17D yellow fever vaccine.

This clonotype appeared a few times. CDR3 DNA: TGCGCCAGCAGCCCGGGACTAGCGGGGGGGTTGTACGACGAGCAGTACTTC. As protein: CASSPGLAGGLYDEQYF. The rearrangement uses TRBV5-1 and TRBJ2-7; 16 bases match TRBD2. V dropped 4 bases and J dropped 5; count of bases not matched to a gene: 9. Germline V gene sequence: CDR1 SGHRS, CDR2 YFSETQ. The CDR3 sequence is 17 residues long.

The J gene is TRBJ2-1, the V gene TRBV2; 8 bases agree with TRBD2. There are 14 residues in the CDR3. CDR1 and CDR2 from the germline V gene are SNHLY and FYNNEI. With V trimmed by 10 bases and J by 4 bases, 9 bases remained unmatched. This CDR3 is CANAGGGKYNEQFF. The CDR3 nucleotides read TGTGCCAACGCGGGCGGGGGGAAATACAATGAGCAGTTCTTC.

This clonotype showed up many times. The chain recombines TRBV20-1 with TRBJ1-5; 7 bases fit TRBD1. J gave up 6 bases and V 6 bases, and 5 bases lay outside the gene matches. This CDR3 has 12 residues. Germline CDR1 DFQATT, CDR2 SNEGSKA (reference sequence). This CDR3 reads CSAVTGSQPQHF. The CDR3 region has the DNA TGCAGTGCGGTGACAGGGTCTCAGCCCCAGCATTTT.

This clonotype showed up just a few times. The V gene is TRBV4-1, the J gene TRBJ2-1; 8 bases match TRBD1. The CDR3 is 16 amino acids. V gave up 6 bases and J gave up 0 bases; unmatched junction bases: 7. Looked up from germline, CDR1 is MGHRA and CDR2 is YSYEKL. For the CDR3, the DNA is TGCGCCAGCAGAATTCAGGGGGCGAGCTCCTACAATGAGCAGTTCTTC. It yields the protein CASRIQGASSYNEQFF.

This clonotype was detected a few times. The chain links TRBV18 to TRBJ2-5; D remains unclear. Trimming took off 4 bases at V and 2 bases at J, with 17 bases between the two ends. This CDR3 spans 16 amino acids. Germline CDR1 is KGHSH and CDR2 is LQKENI. The DNA for the CDR3 is TGTGCCAGCTCACGGGCGGTTCCTACGGCTCAAGAGACCCAGTACTTC. Amino acids: CASSRAVPTAQETQYF.

This clonotype was found a few times. V usage is TRBV5-4 and J usage is TRBJ2-2; D is ambiguous. Germline V CDR1 and CDR2: SGHNT, YYREEE (reference sequence). CDR3 size: 14 residues. V lost 9 bases to trimming and J lost 1 base, with 13 bases between them. The CDR3 reads CATIPWGNTGELFF. The DNA of the CDR3 is TGTGCCACCATCCCCTGGGGGAACACCGGGGAGCTGTTTTTT.

This clonotype came up many times. The chain employs TRBV11-2 and TRBJ1-6; no clear D gene. Trimming left V 1 base short and J 10 bases short, with 14 bases between. The CDR3 contains 15 residues. CDR1 SGHAT and CDR2 FQNNGV come from the germline V gene. CDR3 DNA sequence: TGTGCCAGCAGCTTAGGACCGTCGGGCGGCTCACCCCTCCACTTT. This encodes CASSLGPSGGSPLHF.

J is TRBJ2-2 and V is TRBV5-1; 9 bases are a match to TRBD1. The trim removed 4 bases at V and 3 bases at J, leaving 4 bases unmatched. Germline-derived CDR1 and CDR2 are SGHRS and YFSETQ. This CDR3 is 15 amino acids long. The CDR3 DNA follows: TGCGCCAGCAGCATAAGACAGGGGGACACCGGGGAGCTGTTTTTT. Protein: CASSIRQGDTGELFF.

This clonotype showed up many times. V is TRBV7-2 and J is TRBJ2-1; D ambiguous. The length of the CDR3 is 14 residues. Germline loops: CDR1 SGHTA, CDR2 FQGNSA. Trimming shortened V by 6 bases and J by 5 bases, and 14 bases separated the two germline ends. The CDR3 sequence: CASRRNLIDNEQFF. The CDR3 nucleotides read TGTGCCAGCAGGAGGAACCTAATCGACAATGAGCAGTTCTTC. Full variable domain (outside the CDR3, taken from reference TRBV7-2 and TRBJ2-1): GAGVSQSPSNKVTEKGKDVELRCDPISGHTALYWYRQSLGQGLEFLIYFQGNSAPDKSGLPSDRFSAERTGGSVSTLTIQRTQQEDSAVYLCASRRNLIDNEQFFGPGTRLTVL.

This clonotype was found a few times. The V gene is TRBV4-1, the J gene TRBJ2-1; TRBD2 matches 8 bases. Germline CDR1 MGHRA, CDR2 YSYEKL. The CDR3 covers 15 residues. V dropped 8 bases and J dropped 8; count of bases not matched to a gene: 14. The CDR3 region is CASAPEAGEIYEQFF. DNA of the CDR3: TGCGCCAGCGCACCGGAAGCGGGGGAGATATATGAGCAGTTCTTC.

This clonotype was counted at least ten times. The rearrangement joins TRBV10-1 to TRBJ2-3; the D gene is possibly TRBD2 (5 bases). Germline V CDR1 and CDR2: WNHNN, SYGVQD (reference sequence). Trimming took off 3 bases at V and 4 bases at J, with 14 bases between the two ends. The CDR3 spans 15 residues. The CDR3 bases are TGCGCCAGCAGTGACCGAGGGCCTCCCCCAGATACGCAGTATTTT. Protein sequence: CASSDRGPPPDTQYF.

The rearrangement joins TRBV7-2 to TRBJ1-1, with 10 bases that match TRBD1. With V trimmed by 5 bases and J by 7 bases, 7 bases remained unmatched. The V gene's germline CDR1 is SGHTA and CDR2 FQGNSA. The length of the CDR3 is 14 residues. The DNA for the CDR3 is TGTGCCAGCAGCCCCCGACAGGGGGCAAGTGAAGCTTTCTTT. As protein: CASSPRQGASEAFF.

There are a few counts of this clonotype. The CDR3 reads CASSYSTSRIYNEQFF. The CDR3 DNA reads TGTGCCAGCAGTTACTCCACTAGCCGCATCTACAATGAGCAGTTCTTC. The gene calls are TRBV6-5 and TRBJ2-1; D perhaps matches TRBD2 (6 bases). The V gene lost 0 bases and the J gene lost 3 bases, with 12 bases spanning the gap. The CDR3 totals 16 residues. In germline, CDR1 is MNHEY, CDR2 SVGAGI.

The V and J genes are TRBV4-1 and TRBJ1-1; D call uncertain. With 4 bases removed from V and 8 bases from J, the gap between germline ends came to 11 bases. Per the germline V gene, CDR1 is MGHRA and CDR2 is YSYEKL. CDR3 size: 12 residues. The CDR3 DNA reads as TGCGCCAGCAGCCGTCACTTCGGAGAAGCTTTCTTT. This sequence encodes CASSRHFGEAFF.

The V call is TRBV7-9, the J call TRBJ2-1, with D hard to call. The V end was cut by 2 bases, the J end by 8 bases, with 4 bases between. This CDR3 contains 11 residues. Per germline, CDR1 SEHNR and CDR2 FQNEAQ (reference sequence). The CDR3 nucleotides are TGTGCCAGCAGCTTAATCGATGAGCAGTTCTTC. It yields the protein CASSLIDEQFF.